This note documents a single TCR beta chain sequence. The antigen remains undetermined. This sample stems from a study of CD8 T cells in Susac syndrome. Study-level findings and limits: Clonal expansion was present among Susac CD8+ cells. This expansion reached its peak in TEMRA cells and in active patients.

Random hexamers were used to reverse transcribe an amount of 0.5 to 1 ug RNA. The method of amplification for TCR beta CDR3 was immunoSEQ multiplex PCR, covering 54 Vbeta and 13 Jbeta. TCRdb re-called the immunoSEQ multiplex PCR reads through MiXCR, storing one row per CDR3 protein. Among around 170,000 distinct CDR3 sequences, roughly 94% were seen once, and the ten largest hold 0.16%. The CDR3 has 18 residues. After removal of 6 bases from V and 5 bases from J, the junction contained 12 bases not matched to a gene. CD8+ and CD4+ T cells from blood underwent TCR beta sequencing, which was carried out in a high-throughput format. The patients with Susac syndrome satisfied recently defined diagnostic criteria for either definite or probable disease.

The sequence derives from a human donor with Susac syndrome. The sequenced material came from CD8+ T cells from PBMCs. The chain combines TRBV12-3 or TRBV12-4 with TRBJ2-5; TRBD2 matches at 16 bases. The CDR3 reads CASSSGTSGGAGEETQYF. In DNA, the CDR3 is TGTGCCAGCAGCTCCGGGACTAGCGGGGGGGCCGGAGAGGAGACCCAGTACTTC.